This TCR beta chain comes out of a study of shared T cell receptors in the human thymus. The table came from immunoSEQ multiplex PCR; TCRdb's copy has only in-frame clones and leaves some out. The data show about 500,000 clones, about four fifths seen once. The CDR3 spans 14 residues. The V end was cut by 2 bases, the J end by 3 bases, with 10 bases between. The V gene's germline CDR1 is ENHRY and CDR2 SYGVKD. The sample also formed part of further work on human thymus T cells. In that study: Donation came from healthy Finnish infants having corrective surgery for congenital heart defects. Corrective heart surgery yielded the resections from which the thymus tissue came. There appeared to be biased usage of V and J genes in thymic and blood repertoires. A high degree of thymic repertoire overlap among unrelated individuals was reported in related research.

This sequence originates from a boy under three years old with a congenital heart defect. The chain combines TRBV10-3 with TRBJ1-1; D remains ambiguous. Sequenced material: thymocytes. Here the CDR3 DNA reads TGTGCCATCAGTGAGGACAAGAGGGACACTGAAGCTTTCTTT. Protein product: CAISEDKRDTEAFF.